This T cell receptor beta chain stems from a study of cytomegalovirus exposure and HLA in healthy donors. Across the whole study: Researchers previously reported finding 90 million to 130 million unique TCR beta sequences from 170 million or so T cells. Study-level results: The classifier was said to identify cytomegalovirus status with high specificity and sensitivity. In a later analysis, a missense DCLRE1C variant was linked to TCR beta V- and J-gene trimming.

Those who donated were healthy bone marrow donors. With respect to this clone: Its antigen is unidentified.

The PCR contained 60 Vbeta and 13 Jbeta primers. TCRdb keeps only in-frame clones here, not all; method: immunoSEQ multiplex PCR. This table has 100,000 to 120,000 clones, around 79% appearing once. What was sequenced was PBMCs. The receptor was derived from a woman in her thirties in good health and CMV-seronegative.

CDR3 sequence: CASSPTVDRVGDTQYF. In nucleotides, the CDR3 is TGCGCCAGCAGCCCTACCGTGGACAGGGTGGGAGATACGCAGTATTTT. The chain joins TRBV5-1 to TRBJ2-3, with 8 bases identical to TRBD1. The CDR3 covers 16 residues. Germline V gives CDR1 SGHRS, CDR2 YFSETQ. V shed 4 bases and J 5 bases; nucleotides not matched to a gene: 12.